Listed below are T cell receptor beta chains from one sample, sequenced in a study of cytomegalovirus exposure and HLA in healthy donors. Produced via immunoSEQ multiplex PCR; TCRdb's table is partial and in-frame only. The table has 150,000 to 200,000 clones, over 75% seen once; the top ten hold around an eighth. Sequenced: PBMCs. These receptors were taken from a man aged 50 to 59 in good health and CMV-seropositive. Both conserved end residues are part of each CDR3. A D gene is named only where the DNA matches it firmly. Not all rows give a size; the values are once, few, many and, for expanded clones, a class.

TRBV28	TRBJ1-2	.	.	CASSLSQAGYGYTF	TGTGCCAGCAGTTTATCCCAGGCAGGCTATGGCTACACCTTC
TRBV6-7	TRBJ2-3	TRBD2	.	CASSYRGGRTDTQYF	TGTGCCAGCAGTTACCGGGGGGGCAGAACAGATACGCAGTATTTT
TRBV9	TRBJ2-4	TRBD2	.	CASSVEGRDIQYF	TGTGCCAGCAGCGTAGAAGGGAGGGACATTCAGTACTTC
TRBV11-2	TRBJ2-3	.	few	CASSPGSLGTDTQYF	TGTGCCAGCAGCCCGGGGTCCCTAGGGACAGATACGCAGTATTTT
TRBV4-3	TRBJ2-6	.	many	CASSQWRLGRGGRSGANVLTF	TGCGCCAGCAGCCAATGGAGATTGGGTAGGGGGGGCAGGTCTGGGGCCAACGTCCTGACTTTC
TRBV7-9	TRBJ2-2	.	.	CASSLASGGSTGELFF	TGTGCCAGCAGCTTAGCATCAGGGGGGAGCACCGGGGAGCTGTTTTTT
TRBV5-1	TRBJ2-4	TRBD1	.	CASSPGQGDAKNIQYF	TGCGCCAGCAGCCCGGGACAGGGAGACGCCAAAAACATTCAGTACTTC
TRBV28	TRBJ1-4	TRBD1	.	CASSLKSGTGSEKLFF	TGTGCCAGCAGTCTAAAATCCGGGACAGGGAGCGAAAAACTGTTTTTT
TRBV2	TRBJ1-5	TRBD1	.	CASSMDRNQPQHF	TGTGCCAGCAGCATGGACAGGAATCAGCCCCAGCATTTT
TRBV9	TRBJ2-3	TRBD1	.	CASSVQGEDTQYF	TGTGCCAGCAGCGTACAGGGGGAAGATACGCAGTATTTT
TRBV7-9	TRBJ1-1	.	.	CSSSPLNTEAFF	TGTTCCAGCAGCCCATTGAACACTGAAGCTTTCTTT
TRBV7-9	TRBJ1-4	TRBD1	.	CASSLADRSNEKLFF	TGTGCCAGCAGCTTGGCGGACAGGTCTAATGAAAAACTGTTTTTT
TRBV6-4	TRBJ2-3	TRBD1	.	CASKRDSSTDTQYF	TGTGCCAGCAAGAGGGACAGTAGCACAGATACGCAGTATTTT
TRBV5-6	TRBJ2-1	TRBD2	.	CASSLAGANYNEQFF	TGTGCCAGCAGCTTAGCGGGGGCCAACTACAATGAGCAGTTCTTC
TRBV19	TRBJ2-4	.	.	CASSTRGAGQGNIQYF	TGTGCCAGTAGCACCAGGGGGGCCGGGCAGGGGAACATTCAGTACTTC
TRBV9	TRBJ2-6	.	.	CASSVSRSSGANVLTF	TGTGCCAGCAGCGTATCGAGAAGCTCTGGGGCCAACGTCCTGACTTTC
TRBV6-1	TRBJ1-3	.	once	CASSEFTPNTIYF	TGTGCCAGCAGTGAATTTACTCCAAACACCATATATTTT
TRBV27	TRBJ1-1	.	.	CASSLAGNTEAFF	TGTGCCAGCAGTTTAGCGGGGAACACTGAAGCTTTCTTT
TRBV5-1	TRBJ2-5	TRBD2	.	CASSSRGGQETQYF	TGCGCCAGCAGCTCCCGGGGGGGTCAAGAGACCCAGTACTTC
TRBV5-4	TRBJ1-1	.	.	CASSFGLYTEAFF	TGTGCCAGCAGCTTTGGACTATACACTGAAGCTTTCTTT
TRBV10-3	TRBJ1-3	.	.	CAISERGSGNTIYF	TGTGCCATCAGTGAAAGGGGATCTGGAAACACCATATATTTT
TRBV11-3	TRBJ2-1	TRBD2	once	CASSFARSGGHNEQFF	TGTGCCAGCAGCTTCGCCCGCAGCGGGGGACACAATGAGCAGTTCTTC
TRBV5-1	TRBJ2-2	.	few	CASSLADGGGELFF	TGCGCCAGCAGCTTGGCCGATGGAGGGGGGGAGCTGTTTTTT
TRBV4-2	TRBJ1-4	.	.	CASSQDSSVNRKEKLFF	TGTGCCAGCAGCCAAGATTCTTCGGTTAACAGGAAAGAAAAACTGTTTTTT